This paragraph reports one T cell receptor (beta chain). Its cognate antigen is unknown. Second-dose schedules of about 4 or about 12 weeks were combined. The entry originates in a study of T cell responses to AZD1222 COVID-19 vaccine. Some clones are missing from TCRdb's copy, which holds only in-frame ones; the method was immunoSEQ multiplex PCR. The data contain 30,000 to 35,000 clones, 75% to 85% of them singletons. General observations from the study: The study found vaccine-associated CD4 TCRs spanning spike, dominant at 160-218 and 743-854. The study identified only five to seven AZD1222 recipients as seropositive at baseline. Every sample of the repertoires postdated the peak T cell response.

This sequence was found in an adult who received the AZD1222 COVID-19 vaccine. Here the sequenced sample was peripheral blood, taken 28 days after the second AZD1222 dose.

The CDR3: CASSLVSGRTINEKLFF. The CDR3 nucleotides are TGCGCCAGCAGCTTGGTGTCAGGAAGAACAATTAATGAAAAACTGTTTTTT. The V gene is TRBV5-1, the J gene TRBJ1-4; D uncertain. V gave up 0 bases and J gave up 4 bases, with 16 bases separating them. The germline V gene has CDR1 SGHRS and CDR2 YFSETQ. The CDR3 runs 17 residues. The full variable domain, rest sourced from reference TRBV5-1 and TRBJ1-4, is KAGVTQTPRYLIKTRGQQVTLSCSPISGHRSVSWYQQTPGQGLQFLFEYFSETQRNKGNFPGRFSGRQFSNSRSEMNVSTLELGDSALYLCASSLVSGRTINEKLFFGSGTQLSVL.